This TCR beta chain is from a study of blood T cell repertoires in COVID-19. About the study: The study drew acute and convalescent COVID-19 samples from the United States, Italy and Spain.

Germline CDR1 is ENHRY and CDR2 is SYGVKD. This CDR3 is built from 15 residues. V shed 2 bases and J shed 1 base, with 8 bases lying between them. This clone was seen just once. Original processing methods: Nucleated cell counts were estimated from reference gene primer amplification. Clones were read by immunoSEQ multiplex PCR, and TCRdb kept only the in-frame ones, dropping some. The DNA gave D and trimming, while V, J and clone size come from that table. The sample contains over 200,000 clones, about nine tenths of which appear only once. The specimen was PBMCs or T cells enriched from blood (not recorded which). The V and J genes are TRBV10-3 and TRBJ2-2; maybe TRBD2 (6 bases). This clonotype originated in a woman aged 40-49 years with acute COVID-19. Here the CDR3 reads CAISELGGNTGELFF. CDR3 nucleotide sequence: TGTGCCATCAGTGAGCTGGGGGGGAACACCGGGGAGCTGTTTTTT.